Below are 17 T cell receptor beta chains sequenced from a single sample in a study of long-term antiretroviral therapy in people with HIV (dated by TCRdb to between 2022 and 2023). The immunoSEQ hsTCRB v3.0 assay was used at survey level resolution for TRB variable region sequencing. The clones in this table, taken by TCRdb from immuneACCESS, are in-frame only. Not every clone is retained; where verified, under half of the shortfall comes from an unresolved V gene, and the cause of the rest is unknown. The sample has some 20,000 clones on record, 90% of them singletons. Jointly, the top ten make up 7% to 9.5% of the sample. Sequenced here: unsorted PBMCs, sampled approximately 4.2 years before starting antiretroviral therapy. The receptors derive from a woman aged 25 to 39 with HIV.

This clone has just one count. The chain uses TRBV9 and TRBJ2-5; D not resolved. The ends were cut back, 0 bases at V and 2 bases at J, with 5 bases in the middle. CDR1 is SGDLS, CDR2 YYNGEE, per germline. The CDR3 is made up of 13 amino acids. The CDR3 DNA reads as TGTGCCAGCAGCGTAGCCGTACAAGAGACCCAGTACTTC. Protein sequence: CASSVAVQETQYF.

The chain couples TRBV23-1 to TRBJ1-1, with no clear D. TRBV23-1 is an ORF, with its function uncertain. Trimming took off 3 bases at V and 2 bases at J, with 13 bases between the two ends. This CDR3 contains 15 residues. The CDR3 coding sequence is TGCGCCAGCAGTCAGTCCACAGAGAGTAACACTGAAGCTTTCTTT. It is translated as CASSQSTESNTEAFF.

CDR3 sequence: CASSVSGRDLAGELFF. CDR3 DNA: TGTGCCAGCAGCGTATCGGGCAGGGATCTGGCCGGGGAGCTGTTTTTT. This rearrangement joins TRBV9 to TRBJ2-2, with a weak D call TRBD1 (5 bases). This CDR3 spans 16 amino acids. Trimming took 1 base from V and 6 from J, leaving 16 bases between them. Germline assignment: CDR1 SGDLS and CDR2 YYNGEE.

This sequence joins TRBV25-1 and TRBJ2-5; TRBD1 agrees at 9 bases. Germline V lookup: CDR1 MGHDK, CDR2 SYGVNS. The J segment lost 4 bases and the V segment lost 4 bases, leaving 4 bases of the junction unmatched. The CDR3 has 14 residues. CDR3 in amino acids: CASSVTGGRETQYF. The CDR3 DNA reads as TGTGCCAGCAGTGTAACAGGGGGCCGAGAGACCCAGTACTTC.

V and J are TRBV6-5 and TRBJ2-7; D might be TRBD2 (6 bases). The CDR3 has 14 amino acids. Trimming took 6 bases from V and 5 from J, leaving 17 bases between them. Germline V gene sequence: CDR1 MNHEY, CDR2 SVGAGI. The CDR3, as DNA: TGTGCCAGCAGACCCCCGCGGGGCGTCGACGAGCAGTACTTC. It codes for CASRPPRGVDEQYF.

This clone was observed once. CDR3 residues: CASRRGTGVDSPLHF. The CDR3 coding sequence is TGTGCCAGCAGGAGAGGGACAGGGGTAGATTCACCCCTCCACTTT. The chain links TRBV2 to TRBJ1-6; 10 bases line up with TRBD1. V gave up 6 bases and J gave up 8 bases; unmatched junction bases: 7. CDR3 length: 15 amino acids. Per the germline V gene, CDR1 is SNHLY and CDR2 is FYNNEI.

The chain uses TRBV18 and TRBJ2-3, with D possibly being TRBD1 or TRBD2 (7 bases each). Germline V CDR1 and CDR2: KGHSH, LQKENI. Trimming took 4 bases from V and 7 from J, leaving 21 bases between them. CDR3 length equals 16 residues. DNA of the CDR3: TGTGCCAGCTCACAAACAGCGGGACAGTACGTTTATACGCAGTATTTT. Amino acid sequence: CASSQTAGQYVYTQYF.

The J gene is TRBJ2-2, the V gene TRBV5-6; TRBD2 is a possible D gene (5 bases). The V end was cut by 1 base, the J end by 0 bases, with 13 bases between. This CDR3 contains 17 residues. CDR1 and CDR2 from the germline V gene are SGHDT and YYEEEE. The CDR3 sequence: CASSLLGSEANTGELFF. The CDR3 DNA sequence: TGTGCCAGCAGCTTGCTTGGTTCGGAGGCGAACACCGGGGAGCTGTTTTTT.

The chain is built from TRBV27 and TRBJ1-4; maybe TRBD1 (6 bases). Deletions cut 5 bases from V and 2 bases from J, with 18 bases between. CDR1 and CDR2 from the germline V gene are MNHEY and SMNVEV (reference sequence). The CDR3 is made up of 17 amino acids. This CDR3 is CASSRPGARGTNEKLFF. The DNA for the CDR3 is TGTGCCAGCAGTCGGCCGGGGGCGAGAGGGACTAATGAAAAACTGTTTTTT.

The rearrangement uses TRBV30 and TRBJ1-5, with 9 nucleotides matching TRBD1. V lost 2 bases, J lost 5 bases, and 4 bases stayed unmatched. CDR1 is GTSNPN, CDR2 SVGIG, per germline (reference sequence). CDR3 size: 14 residues. CDR3 protein: CAWSPGQGYQPQHF. The CDR3 region has the DNA TGTGCCTGGAGTCCCGGACAGGGGTATCAGCCCCAGCATTTT.

CDR3 nucleotide sequence: TGTGCCAGTAGTCTTCTTTCGGACAGTAAAAACATTCAGTACTTC. This encodes CASSLLSDSKNIQYF. The chain links TRBV19 to TRBJ2-4; D is possibly TRBD1 (6 bases). CDR1 and CDR2 (germline): LNHDA, SQIVND (reference sequence). The CDR3 sequence is 15 residues long. The V gene lost 5 bases and the J gene lost 4 bases, with 15 bases spanning the gap.

This chain links TRBV5-1 with TRBJ1-1; 8 bases map to TRBD1. V lost 2 bases and J lost 1; bases outside the gene matches: 10. The CDR3 totals 17 residues. Per the germline V gene, CDR1 is SGHRS and CDR2 is YFSETQ. CDR3 in amino acids: CASSFGQGAFRNTEAFF. Here the CDR3 DNA reads TGCGCCAGCAGCTTCGGGCAGGGGGCATTTAGGAACACTGAAGCTTTCTTT. Drawing the rest from reference TRBV5-1 and TRBJ1-1, the complete variable domain is KAGVTQTPRYLIKTRGQQVTLSCSPISGHRSVSWYQQTPGQGLQFLFEYFSETQRNKGNFPGRFSGRQFSNSRSEMNVSTLELGDSALYLCASSFGQGAFRNTEAFFGQGTRLTVV.

This clone was detected only a few times. The chain links TRBV5-5 to TRBJ1-2, with 7 bases lining up with TRBD1. Germline assignment: CDR1 SGHKS and CDR2 YYEKEE (reference sequence). This CDR3 spans 16 amino acids. Unmatched junction bases numbered 9, after V lost 3 bases and J lost 1 base. CDR3 nucleotide sequence: TGTGCCAGCAGCTCCCTAGACAGGGCCAATAACTATGGCTACACCTTC. It yields the protein CASSSLDRANNYGYTF.

V is TRBV5-8 and J is TRBJ1-1; 10 bases are a match to TRBD1. Germline CDR1 reads SGHTS; CDR2 reads YDEGEE. The CDR3 consists of 17 residues. Trimming took 0 bases from V and 2 from J; bases not matched to a gene: 7. The CDR3 coding sequence is TGTGCCAGCAGCTTGGGGCGGACAGGGGGTCTAAACACTGAAGCTTTCTTT. Amino acid sequence: CASSLGRTGGLNTEAFF. Variable domain in full (rest from reference TRBV5-8 and TRBJ1-1): EAGVTQSPTHLIKTRGQQATLRCSPISGHTSVYWYQQALGLGLQFLLWYDEGEERNRGNFPPRFSGRQFPNYSSELNVNALELEDSALYLCASSLGRTGGLNTEAFFGQGTRLTVV.

The V gene is TRBV5-4, the J gene TRBJ2-7; TRBD2 agrees at 7 bases. The CDR3 has 15 amino acids. CDR1 and CDR2 (germline): SGHNT, YYREEE (reference sequence). Trimming at V came to 3 bases and at J to 6 bases, leaving 12 bases not matched to a gene. The CDR3 DNA reads TGTGCCAGCAGCTCCCCTGGGGGGGTCTATTCCGAGCAGTACTTC. This translates into CASSSPGGVYSEQYF.

The chain recombines TRBV4-2 with TRBJ2-1, with 16 bases that match TRBD2. Losses at the gene ends were 4 bases for V and 1 base for J; bases not matched to a gene: 7. This CDR3 is built from 19 residues. CDR1 and CDR2 from the germline V gene are LGHNA and YNFKEQ. In nucleotides, the CDR3 is TGTGCCAGCAGCCCGTCGGGACTAGCGGGGGGGCCTTCCTACAATGAGCAGTTCTTC. Translated, it gives CASSPSGLAGGPSYNEQFF.

The chain couples TRBV2 to TRBJ1-1, with D possibly matching TRBD1 (5 bases). This CDR3 region has 13 residues. V lost 4 bases, J lost 5 bases, and 11 bases lay in between. Germline values: CDR1 SNHLY, CDR2 FYNNEI. The CDR3 DNA reads as TGTGCCAGCAGTGTTGGGGCGCGGACTGAAGCTTTCTTT. Amino acids: CASSVGARTEAFF.